This passage covers 20 T cell receptor beta chains from one sample sequenced in a study of blood T cell repertoires in COVID-19. Assay: immunoSEQ multiplex PCR; the TCRdb copy retains only in-frame clones and omits some. The table has about 180,000 clones, approximately 81% seen once. Sequencing was carried out using peripheral blood. These receptors were taken from a woman in her fifties or sixties with COVID-19, enrolled during active disease.

The V and J genes are TRBV5-1 and TRBJ1-4; 7 bases fit TRBD1. The CDR3 is 14 amino acids. Germline CDR1 and CDR2: SGHRS and YFSETQ. With V trimmed by 3 bases and J by 6 bases, 5 bases remained unmatched. In DNA form, the CDR3 reads TGCGCCAGCAGCTCACGACAGGGCGATGAAAAACTGTTTTTT. Protein: CASSSRQGDEKLFF. The full variable domain, completed using reference TRBV5-1 and TRBJ1-4, is KAGVTQTPRYLIKTRGQQVTLSCSPISGHRSVSWYQQTPGQGLQFLFEYFSETQRNKGNFPGRFSGRQFSNSRSEMNVSTLELGDSALYLCASSSRQGDEKLFFGSGTQLSVL.

This chain uses TRBV25-1 with TRBJ1-6, with D perhaps TRBD1 (6 bases). This CDR3 has 17 residues. Per the germline V gene, CDR1 is MGHDK and CDR2 is SYGVNS. The V end lost 6 bases, the J end lost 0 bases, and 15 bases lay between the germline ends. The CDR3 coding sequence is TGTGCCAGCAGCTCTACAGGGCAGAGCTCCTATAATTCACCCCTCCACTTT. Protein: CASSSTGQSSYNSPLHF.

The gene calls are TRBV5-4 and TRBJ1-6; TRBD1 is a possible D gene (5 bases). Germline lookup yields CDR1 SGHNT and CDR2 YYREEE (reference sequence). V was trimmed by 4 bases and J by 5 bases, leaving 13 bases between them. The CDR3 length is 15 residues. The CDR3 loop reads CASSTGGTNNSPLHF. In DNA, the CDR3 is TGTGCCAGCAGCACCGGAGGGACCAATAATTCACCCCTCCACTTT.

This chain uses TRBV7-9 with TRBJ1-4; D is perhaps TRBD1 (6 bases). The germline V gene encodes CDR1 SEHNR and CDR2 FQNEAQ (reference sequence). Trimming cost V 3 bases and J 7 bases, with 12 bases left between them. CDR3 length: 14 amino acids. DNA of the CDR3: TGTGCCAGCAGCTTCCAGGGGATAACTGAAAAACTGTTTTTT. Amino acid sequence: CASSFQGITEKLFF.

The V call is TRBV2, the J call TRBJ2-2; 7 bases align to TRBD2. The CDR3 spans 15 residues. Germline lookup yields CDR1 SNHLY and CDR2 FYNNEI. Trimming cost V 5 bases and J 3 bases; bases outside gene matches: 6. DNA for the CDR3: TGTGCCAGCAGTAAAAGGGGAGGGGACACCGGGGAGCTGTTTTTT. Translation: CASSKRGGDTGELFF.

The chain carries TRBV14 and TRBJ2-7; D call uncertain. V was cut by 3 bases and J by 4 bases, with 10 bases left in between. Germline V gives CDR1 SGHDN, CDR2 FVKESK. The CDR3 runs to 13 residues. Here the CDR3 reads CASSQKHPYEQYF. CDR3 nucleotide sequence: TGTGCCAGCAGCCAGAAGCACCCATACGAGCAGTACTTC.

This clone was counted once. The gene calls are TRBV7-2 and TRBJ1-1, with a weak D call TRBD1 (6 bases). The V end was cut by 1 base, the J end by 4 bases, with 16 bases between. Per germline, CDR1 SGHTA and CDR2 FQGNSA. This CDR3 comprises 16 residues. CDR3 coding DNA: TGTGCCAGCAGCTTAGTATTGGTGGGGGCCGGCACTGAAGCTTTCTTT. Amino acids: CASSLVLVGAGTEAFF.

The V gene is TRBV10-1, the J gene TRBJ2-2; TRBD1 matches at 8 bases. CDR3 length: 15 amino acids. Germline V gives CDR1 WNHNN, CDR2 SYGVQD (reference sequence). The J segment lost 7 bases and the V segment lost 2 bases, leaving 6 bases of the junction unmatched. Here the CDR3 DNA reads TGCGCCAGCAGTGAGAGGCAGGGGGCGGTCGGGGAGCTGTTTTTT. Translating it yields CASSERQGAVGELFF.

The chain joins TRBV5-1 to TRBJ2-5; D possibly corresponds to TRBD1 (6 bases). Germline values: CDR1 SGHRS, CDR2 YFSETQ. The ends were cut back, 5 bases at V and 0 bases at J, with 11 bases in the middle. The CDR3 has 14 residues. The CDR3 DNA sequence: TGCGCCAGCAGGTTAGGGGGATACCAAGAGACCCAGTACTTC. Its translation is CASRLGGYQETQYF.

The V gene is TRBV12-5, the J gene TRBJ2-5, with 12 bases fitting TRBD1. The V gene's germline CDR1 is LGHNT and CDR2 FRNRAP. The V segment lost 6 bases and the J segment 4 bases; nucleotides outside the gene matches: 6. The CDR3 totals 15 residues. The CDR3, as DNA: TGTGCTAGTGGCCGGGACAGGGGGCTAGGAGAGACCCAGTACTTC. Translation gives CASGRDRGLGETQYF.

This clone has only a few counts. The chain combines TRBV2 with TRBJ1-1, with D unclear. Per germline, CDR1 SNHLY and CDR2 FYNNEI. The V end lost 7 bases, the J end lost 0 bases, and 9 bases lay between the germline ends. This CDR3 spans 13 amino acids. The CDR3 DNA reads TGTGCCAGCATTAAATACATGAACACTGAAGCTTTCTTT. It codes for CASIKYMNTEAFF. Supplemented by reference TRBV2 and TRBJ1-1, the full variable domain reads EPEVTQTPSHQVTQMGQEVILRCVPISNHLYFYWYRQILGQKVEFLVSFYNNEISEKSEIFDDQFSVERPDGSNFTLKIRSTKLEDSAMYFCASIKYMNTEAFFGQGTRLTVV.

The J gene is TRBJ2-2, the V gene TRBV11-2; D is ambiguous. V shed 2 bases and J shed 4 bases, with 11 bases lying between them. The CDR3 is 15 residues long. Germline CDR1 SGHAT, CDR2 FQNNGV. CDR3 residues: CASSLFTVTTGELFF. The CDR3 DNA is TGTGCCAGCAGCTTATTCACAGTAACCACCGGGGAGCTGTTTTTT.

About this clone itself: No DNA is shown, since the ends of the CDR3 on it are uncertain; the CDR3 is the one TCRdb lists. This chain joins TRBV28 and TRBJ1-6. The CDR3 is made up of 15 amino acids, end residues included. Germline-derived CDR1 and CDR2 are MDHEN and SYDVKM. The CDR3 loop is CASSSSGSYNSPLHF.

This clone was seen just once. This chain connects TRBV9 to TRBJ1-2, with TRBD1 matching over 10 bases. The CDR3 has 15 amino acids. V trimming: 1 base; J trimming: 7 bases; junction bases outside the gene matches: 7. CDR1 and CDR2 (germline): SGDLS, YYNGEE. CDR3 sequence: CASSVLVGTGVGYTF. In nucleotides, the CDR3 is TGTGCCAGCAGCGTACTTGTGGGGACAGGGGTTGGCTACACCTTC.

The chain links TRBV3-1 (or the pseudogene TRBV3-2) to TRBJ2-3, with D unclear. The V end lost 4 bases, the J end lost 4 bases, and 12 bases lay between the germline ends. Germline V gene lookup returns CDR1 LGHDT and CDR2 YNNKEL (reference sequence). This CDR3 has 14 amino acids. The CDR3 reads CASSLGVRADTQYF. The CDR3 DNA sequence: TGTGCCAGCAGCCTTGGAGTTCGTGCAGATACGCAGTATTTT.

This rearrangement joins TRBV6-1 to TRBJ2-1, with 8 nucleotides matching TRBD2. This CDR3 is 17 amino acids long. CDR1 and CDR2 (germline): MNHNS, SASEGT. J gave up 4 bases and V 1 base, and 9 bases lay outside the gene matches. The CDR3 is CASSEGTGGRTYNEQFF. CDR3 sequence (DNA): TGTGCCAGCAGTGAAGGGACGGGCGGGAGGACTTACAATGAGCAGTTCTTC.

The V gene is TRBV7-2, the J gene TRBJ1-5; D ambiguous. Trimming took off 2 bases at V and 4 bases at J, with 9 bases between the two ends. The CDR3 loop spans 14 amino acids. Germline V gene lookup returns CDR1 SGHTA and CDR2 FQGNSA. CDR3 DNA: TGTGCCAGCAGCTTAATCGTCGAGAATCAGCCCCAGCATTTT. Encoded protein: CASSLIVENQPQHF.

The chain employs TRBV19 and TRBJ2-7; a weak D match, TRBD1 (7 bases). Germline CDR1 is LNHDA and CDR2 is SQIVND (reference sequence). This CDR3 has 17 residues. Trimming pared 5 bases from V and 3 bases from J, leaving 23 bases between. The CDR3 loop reads CASSPNALTGEVYEQYF. The CDR3 DNA reads as TGTGCCAGTAGTCCAAATGCCCTTACAGGGGAGGTCTACGAGCAGTACTTC.

This chain joins TRBV6-5 and TRBJ2-1; D might be TRBD2 (6 bases). The CDR3 runs to 13 residues. In germline, CDR1 is MNHEY, CDR2 SVGAGI. V was trimmed by 6 bases and J by 6 bases, leaving 12 bases between them. CDR3 sequence reads: CASRPGEPNEQFF. The CDR3 DNA follows: TGTGCCAGCAGGCCGGGGGAGCCCAATGAGCAGTTCTTC.

The V and J genes are TRBV18 and TRBJ1-1; D is possibly TRBD1 (6 bases). The germline CDR1 and CDR2 sequences are KGHSH and LQKENI. CDR3 length: 16 residues. V gave up 3 bases and J gave up 1 base, with 15 bases separating them. CDR3 sequence (DNA): TGTGCCAGCTCACCCCGGACAGCGAATGGGAACACTGAAGCTTTCTTT. Its protein is CASSPRTANGNTEAFF.